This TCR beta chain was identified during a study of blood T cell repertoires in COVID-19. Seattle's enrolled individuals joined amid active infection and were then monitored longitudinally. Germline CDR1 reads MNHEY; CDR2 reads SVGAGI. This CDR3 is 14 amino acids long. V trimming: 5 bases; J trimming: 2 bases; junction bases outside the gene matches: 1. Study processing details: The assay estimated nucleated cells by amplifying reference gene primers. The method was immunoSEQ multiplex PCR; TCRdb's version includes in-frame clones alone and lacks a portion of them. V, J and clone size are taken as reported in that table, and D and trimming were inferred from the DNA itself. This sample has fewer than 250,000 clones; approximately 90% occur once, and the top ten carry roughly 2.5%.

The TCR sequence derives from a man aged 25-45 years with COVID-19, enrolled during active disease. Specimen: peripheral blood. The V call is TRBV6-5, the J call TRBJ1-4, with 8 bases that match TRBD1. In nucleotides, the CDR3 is TGTGCCAGCAGTCAGGGGGCCACTAATGAAAAACTGTTTTTT. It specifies CASSQGATNEKLFF.